Following are 14 T cell receptor beta chains from one sample sequenced in a study of PD-L1 blockade in urothelial cancer (dated by TCRdb to about 2017). Library creation used the immunoSEQ multiplex PCR assay. TCRdb retrieved this table from immuneACCESS and kept in-frame rearrangements only. Not all clones are present; in checked studies, unresolved V genes account for under half, and no reason is known for the remainder. The sample table contains more than 30,000 clones; only one count was recorded for 80% to 90% of them. The ten largest clones capture more than 3% of the sample. This material consisted of PBMCs, taken around atezolizumab (anti-PD-L1) treatment. The receptors stem from a man aged 50-59 years with urothelial cancer.

The chain recombines TRBV5-1 with TRBJ2-2; D is possibly TRBD1 (5 bases). The CDR3 consists of 12 residues. The V end was cut by 5 bases, the J end by 10 bases, with 12 bases between. In germline, CDR1 is SGHRS, CDR2 YFSETQ. This CDR3 is CASSSTAQELFF. CDR3 bases: TGCGCCAGCAGTTCGACAGCGCAGGAGCTGTTTTTT. The complete variable domain, with remaining parts taken from reference TRBV5-1 and TRBJ2-2, reads KAGVTQTPRYLIKTRGQQVTLSCSPISGHRSVSWYQQTPGQGLQFLFEYFSETQRNKGNFPGRFSGRQFSNSRSEMNVSTLELGDSALYLCASSSTAQELFFGEGSRLTVL.

The V and J genes are TRBV28 and TRBJ1-2; perhaps TRBD1 as D (5 bases). The CDR3 contains 14 residues. The germline CDR1 and CDR2 sequences are MDHEN and SYDVKM. V was pared by 8 bases and J by 4 bases, with 17 bases between. CDR3 nucleotides: TGTGCCAGCTTTTCTCCAGGGCTAGGCTATGGCTACACCTTC. It is translated as CASFSPGLGYGYTF.

The chain couples TRBV7-6 to TRBJ1-5, with 7 positions matching TRBD1. This CDR3 region has 15 residues. V lost 5 bases to trimming and J lost 1 base; unmatched junction nucleotides: 5. CDR1 SGHVS and CDR2 FNYEAQ come from the germline V gene. CDR3 loop: CASSTGVGSNQPQHF. The CDR3 region has the DNA TGTGCCAGCAGCACAGGGGTTGGCAGCAATCAGCCCCAGCATTTT.

The chain recombines TRBV4-1 with TRBJ2-5; D gene unclear. V was clipped by 0 bases and J by 5 bases, with 10 bases between them. CDR3 length equals 14 residues. The germline gives CDR1 MGHRA, CDR2 YSYEKL. CDR3 sequence: CASSQDESRETQYF. The DNA of the CDR3 is TGCGCCAGCAGCCAAGATGAGTCTCGGGAGACCCAGTACTTC.

J is TRBJ1-3 and V is TRBV5-8, with D perhaps TRBD1 (5 bases). Trimming pared 4 bases from V and 0 bases from J, leaving 14 bases between. The CDR3 loop spans 16 amino acids. The germline CDR1 and CDR2 sequences are SGHTS and YDEGEE. In DNA, the CDR3 is TGTGCCAGCAGCATCTGGGGCGTCAGCTCTGGAAACACCATATATTTT. Translating it yields CASSIWGVSSGNTIYF.

The V call is TRBV14, the J call TRBJ2-5; no clear D. The length of the CDR3 is 15 residues. Germline CDR1 is SGHDN and CDR2 is FVKESK. The ends were cut back, 2 bases at V and 1 base at J, with 11 bases in the middle. Written as DNA, the CDR3 is TGTGCCAGCAGCCAAAAGCCGGGTGTCCAAGAGACCCAGTACTTC. Translation: CASSQKPGVQETQYF.

The rearrangement joins TRBV5-1 to TRBJ2-3; TRBD1 matches at 10 bases. Germline V gene sequence: CDR1 SGHRS, CDR2 YFSETQ. V was clipped by 4 bases and J by 9 bases; unmatched bases: 2. The length of the CDR3 is 12 residues. The CDR3 DNA is TGCGCCAGCAGCCCGACAGGGGGCACGCAGTATTTT. Translated: CASSPTGGTQYF.

V is TRBV29-1 and J is TRBJ1-1; D might be TRBD1 (5 bases). Between the trimmed V and J ends, which lost 4 bases and 0 bases, there was a span of 12 bases. CDR1 is SQVTM, CDR2 ANQGSEA, per germline. The CDR3 totals 14 residues. The CDR3 protein is CSVGKQAMNTEAFF. DNA for the CDR3: TGCAGCGTTGGGAAACAGGCGATGAACACTGAAGCTTTCTTT.

The CDR3 DNA is TGTGCCATCAGTCCACAGGGGGCCCAAGAGACCCAGTACTTC. Its protein is CAISPQGAQETQYF. The rearrangement joins TRBV10-3 to TRBJ2-5; 9 bases agree with TRBD1. CDR1 and CDR2 from the germline V gene are ENHRY and SYGVKD. This CDR3 is 14 amino acids long. V lost 5 bases to trimming and J lost 1 base; unmatched junction nucleotides: 2.

This rearrangement joins TRBV15 to TRBJ2-2; 8 nucleotides match TRBD2. Germline V gene data show CDR1 as LNHNV and CDR2 as YYDKDF (reference sequence). The V and J ends lost 7 bases and 1 base, in that order; junction bases with no gene match: 2. The CDR3 sequence is 14 residues long. CDR3 sequence (DNA): TGTGCCACCACCCGGGGGGGGAACACCGGGGAGCTGTTTTTT. Translation gives CATTRGGNTGELFF.

This chain links TRBV9 with TRBJ1-2; 7 bases align to TRBD1. The CDR3 contains 15 residues. Per the germline V gene, CDR1 is SGDLS and CDR2 is YYNGEE. The V segment lost 3 bases and the J segment 0 bases; nucleotides outside the gene matches: 5. The CDR3 loop reads CASSAGTAPNYGYTF. DNA of the CDR3: TGTGCCAGCAGCGCCGGGACAGCCCCTAACTATGGCTACACCTTC.

This CDR3 reads CASSVEGAAEAFF. Here the CDR3 DNA reads TGTGCCAGCAGCGTAGAAGGGGCGGCTGAAGCTTTCTTT. The V and J genes are TRBV9 and TRBJ1-1; a weak D match, TRBD1 (5 bases). The length of the CDR3 is 13 residues. V lost 0 bases to trimming and J lost 6 bases, with 9 bases between them. Germline V lookup: CDR1 SGDLS, CDR2 YYNGEE.

The chain has TRBV5-4 and TRBJ2-1; the D is unclear. Looked up from germline, CDR1 is SGHNT and CDR2 is YYREEE (reference sequence). There are 16 residues in the CDR3. V lost 0 bases and J lost 3, with 13 bases in between. The CDR3 DNA reads as TGTGCCAGCAGCTTGGCGGTGCGGAAGAACTACAATGAGCAGTTCTTC. This sequence encodes CASSLAVRKNYNEQFF.

Remarks on this clone: At one of its ends the junction is not consistent with the germline gene, which may arise from a read error. This chain joins TRBV27 and TRBJ2-6; the D gene is possibly TRBD1 (6 bases). This CDR3 is built from 17 residues. CDR1 and CDR2 from the germline V gene are MNHEY and SMNVEV (reference sequence). The DNA of the CDR3 is TGTGCCAGCAGCCTCACCGGGACACAAGGTAGTGCCAAGGTCCTGACTTTC. Amino acid sequence: CASSLTGTQGSAKVLTF.